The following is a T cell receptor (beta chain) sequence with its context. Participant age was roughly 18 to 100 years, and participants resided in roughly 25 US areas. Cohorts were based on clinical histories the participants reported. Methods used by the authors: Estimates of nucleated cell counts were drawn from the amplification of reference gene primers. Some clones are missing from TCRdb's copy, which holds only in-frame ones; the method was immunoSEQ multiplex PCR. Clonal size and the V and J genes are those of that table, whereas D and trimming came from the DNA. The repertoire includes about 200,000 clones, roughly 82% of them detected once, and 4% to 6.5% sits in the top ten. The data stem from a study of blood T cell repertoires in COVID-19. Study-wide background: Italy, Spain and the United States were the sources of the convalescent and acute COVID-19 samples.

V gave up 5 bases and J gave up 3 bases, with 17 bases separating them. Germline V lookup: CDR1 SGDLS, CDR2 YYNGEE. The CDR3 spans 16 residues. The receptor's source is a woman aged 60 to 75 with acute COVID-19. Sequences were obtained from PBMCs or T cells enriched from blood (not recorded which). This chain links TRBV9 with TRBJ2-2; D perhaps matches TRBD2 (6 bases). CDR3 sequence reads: CASRASAGLYTGELFF. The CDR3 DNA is TGTGCCAGCAGGGCTAGCGCGGGGTTGTACACCGGGGAGCTGTTTTTT.